The 19 T cell receptor beta chains listed next were all sequenced from one sample in a study of T cell changes during pregnancy in multiple sclerosis. Clones were sequenced by immunoSEQ multiplex PCR, and TCRdb holds only the in-frame ones, with some missing. This table has over 90,000 clones, over 85% appearing once. The sample here was peripheral blood, taken after pregnancy. The receptors were gathered from a female donor with multiple sclerosis, enrolled in a pregnancy study.

V is TRBV9 and J is TRBJ1-4; 8 nucleotides agree with TRBD1. J gave up 2 bases and V 3 bases, and 3 bases lay outside the gene matches. This CDR3 is built from 15 residues. Germline V gene sequence: CDR1 SGDLS, CDR2 YYNGEE. The CDR3 spells CASSARTGTNEKLFF. The CDR3 region has the DNA TGTGCCAGCAGCGCGAGGACAGGGACTAATGAAAAACTGTTTTTT.

This rearrangement joins TRBV19 to TRBJ1-3; D gene unclear. V was pared by 3 bases and J by 4 bases, with 7 bases between. This CDR3 region has 13 residues. Germline assignment: CDR1 LNHDA and CDR2 SQIVND (reference sequence). CDR3 region: CASSIGNGNTIYF. Here the CDR3 DNA reads TGTGCCAGTAGTATCGGGAACGGAAACACCATATATTTT.

This CDR3 is CASSLATSGTRNEQFF. The CDR3 DNA sequence: TGTGCCAGCAGCTTAGCGACTAGCGGGACTAGAAATGAGCAGTTCTTC. The gene calls are TRBV7-2 and TRBJ2-1, with 11 bases lining up with TRBD2. CDR1 is SGHTA and CDR2 is FQGNSA in the germline V gene. The CDR3 sequence is 16 residues long. The junction had 5 bases not matched to a gene; V was cut back by 0 bases and J by 7 bases. Variable domain in full (rest from reference TRBV7-2 and TRBJ2-1): GAGVSQSPSNKVTEKGKDVELRCDPISGHTALYWYRQSLGQGLEFLIYFQGNSAPDKSGLPSDRFSAERTGGSVSTLTIQRTQQEDSAVYLCASSLATSGTRNEQFFGPGTRLTVL.

The J gene is TRBJ2-1, the V gene TRBV16; TRBD2 matches at 8 bases. V dropped 3 bases and J dropped 1; count of bases not matched to a gene: 11. The germline CDR1 and CDR2 sequences are KGHSY and FQNENV. The CDR3 loop spans 18 amino acids. The CDR3 coding sequence is TGTGCCAGCAGCCACCCTAAGCGGGAGAGGATTTCCTACAATGAGCAGTTCTTC. Encoded protein: CASSHPKRERISYNEQFF. Based on the CDR3 plus reference TRBV16 and TRBJ2-1, the full variable domain is GEEVAQTPKHLVRGEGQKAKLYCAPIKGHSYVFWYQQVLKNEFKFLISFQNENVFDETGMPKERFSAKCLPNSPCSLEIQATKLEDSAVYFCASSHPKRERISYNEQFFGPGTRLTVL.

The chain links TRBV5-6 to TRBJ2-7; D is unclear. The CDR3 contains 13 residues. V gave up 3 bases and J gave up 3 bases, with 10 bases separating them. Per the germline V gene, CDR1 is SGHDT and CDR2 is YYEEEE. DNA for the CDR3: TGTGCCAGCAGCTCACTCACCCGCTACGAGCAGTACTTC. Its protein is CASSSLTRYEQYF.

The chain combines TRBV9 with TRBJ1-3; weak D call: TRBD1 (5 bases). CDR1 is SGDLS and CDR2 is YYNGEE in the germline V gene. This CDR3 region has 13 residues. V was cut by 7 bases and J by 3 bases, with 11 bases left in between. Here the CDR3 reads CASQEGFGNTIYF. The DNA for the CDR3 is TGTGCCAGCCAGGAGGGGTTTGGAAACACCATATATTTT.

The rearrangement uses TRBV11-2 and TRBJ2-3; 7 nucleotides agree with TRBD1. The CDR3 has 15 amino acids. Looked up from germline, CDR1 is SGHAT and CDR2 is FQNNGV. The V gene end was trimmed by 8 bases and the J gene end by 1 base; junction bases not matched to a gene: 9. CDR3 loop: CASGNWQGGTDTQYF. The CDR3 DNA sequence: TGTGCCAGCGGAAACTGGCAGGGGGGCACAGATACGCAGTATTTT.

The count of this clone is one. V usage is TRBV4-1 and J usage is TRBJ2-1; D perhaps matches TRBD1 (6 bases). This CDR3 comprises 12 residues. Per germline, CDR1 MGHRA and CDR2 YSYEKL. V lost 6 bases and J 10 bases, leaving 13 bases between the germline ends. The CDR3: CASRNGQREQFF. The DNA of the CDR3 is TGCGCCAGCAGAAACGGACAGAGAGAGCAGTTCTTC.

The V call is TRBV30, the J call TRBJ2-1, with D uncertain. Germline CDR1 reads GTSNPN; CDR2 reads SVGIG (reference sequence). The V gene lost 2 bases and the J gene lost 5 bases, with 7 bases spanning the gap. The CDR3 length is 12 residues. CDR3 loop: CAWSSGNNEQFF. The CDR3 region has the DNA TGTGCCTGGAGTTCAGGTAACAATGAGCAGTTCTTC.

The chain joins TRBV29-1 to TRBJ2-1; D uncertain. CDR3 length: 13 residues. V lost 7 bases and J lost 4, with 14 bases in between. Germline V gene sequence: CDR1 SQVTM, CDR2 ANQGSEA. The CDR3 sequence is CSAPRFMYNEQFF. CDR3 DNA: TGCAGCGCCCCCAGGTTCATGTACAATGAGCAGTTCTTC.

CDR3 coding DNA: TGTGCCAGCAGCTTCCGCAGGCTAGCTGACCCCTACAATGAGCAGTTCTTC. Protein product: CASSFRRLADPYNEQFF. The chain joins TRBV7-2 to TRBJ2-1; perhaps TRBD2 as D (5 bases). The CDR3 has 17 residues. Per germline, CDR1 SGHTA and CDR2 FQGNSA. V gave up 3 bases and J gave up 2 bases, with 17 bases separating them.

V and J are TRBV27 and TRBJ2-2; no clear D. V dropped 5 bases and J dropped 4 bases, with 5 bases sitting between them. The CDR3 spans 12 residues. Germline lookup yields CDR1 MNHEY and CDR2 SMNVEV (reference sequence). The CDR3 nucleotides are TGTGCCAGCAGTATTATCACCGGGGAGCTGTTTTTT. Translating it yields CASSIITGELFF.

This clone appeared once. The rearrangement uses TRBV30 and TRBJ1-1; 7 nucleotides agree with TRBD1. The V gene end was trimmed by 3 bases and the J gene end by 0 bases; junction bases not matched to a gene: 4. The CDR3 runs 14 residues. Germline assignment: CDR1 GTSNPN and CDR2 SVGIG (reference sequence). The CDR3 nucleotides read TGTGCCTGGAGGACAGGGATAGTGAACACTGAAGCTTTCTTT. It specifies CAWRTGIVNTEAFF.

V is TRBV28 and J is TRBJ1-5; 8 positions agree with TRBD1. The trim removed 3 bases at V and 7 bases at J, leaving 8 bases unmatched. The CDR3 is made up of 15 amino acids. Per the germline V gene, CDR1 is MDHEN and CDR2 is SYDVKM. The CDR3 here is CASSFPHRGEQPQHF. The CDR3 nucleotides read TGTGCCAGCAGTTTTCCCCACAGGGGGGAGCAGCCCCAGCATTTT.

This chain uses TRBV5-4 with TRBJ2-1, with 11 bases that match TRBD2. CDR3 length: 19 residues. V gave up 0 bases and J gave up 3 bases; unmatched junction bases: 11. CDR1 is SGHNT, CDR2 YYREEE, per germline (reference sequence). CDR3: CASSLGSLAGGGIYNEQFF. CDR3 bases: TGTGCCAGCAGCTTGGGTAGTCTAGCGGGGGGTGGGATCTACAATGAGCAGTTCTTC. The variable domain in full, completed from reference TRBV5-4 and TRBJ2-1, reads ETGVTQSPTHLIKTRGQQVTLRCSSQSGHNTVSWYQQALGQGPQFIFQYYREEENGRGNFPPRFSGLQFPNYSSELNVNALELDDSALYLCASSLGSLAGGGIYNEQFFGPGTRLTVL.

The chain links TRBV5-1 to TRBJ2-5, with D tentatively TRBD2 (6 bases). Trimming cost V 0 bases and J 4 bases, with 10 bases left between them. The CDR3 totals 14 residues. Germline CDR1 SGHRS, CDR2 YFSETQ. The CDR3, as DNA: TGCGCCAGCAGCTTGGCCCAGCGGGTAGAGACCCAGTACTTC. This encodes CASSLAQRVETQYF.

The rearrangement joins TRBV27 to TRBJ2-5; 9 nucleotides agree with TRBD1. Germline-derived CDR1 and CDR2 are MNHEY and SMNVEV (reference sequence). There are 15 residues in the CDR3. Trimming took 3 bases from V and 0 from J; bases not matched to a gene: 2. The CDR3 coding sequence is TGTGCCAGCAGTTTGGGACAGGGCCACCAAGAGACCCAGTACTTC. This translates into CASSLGQGHQETQYF.

The chain links TRBV10-1 to TRBJ2-3, with D hard to call. V dropped 5 bases and J dropped 0 bases, with 18 bases sitting between them. The CDR3 has 17 residues. Germline loops: CDR1 WNHNN, CDR2 SYGVQD (reference sequence). The CDR3 DNA is TGCGCCAGCAGTTTGGCCCAGGATCTAACTAGCACAGATACGCAGTATTTT. It specifies CASSLAQDLTSTDTQYF.

The V and J genes are TRBV10-1 and TRBJ2-2; 9 nucleotides line up with TRBD2. The CDR3 is made up of 18 amino acids. Trimming cost V 5 bases and J 2 bases; bases outside gene matches: 12. The V gene's germline CDR1 is WNHNN and CDR2 SYGVQD (reference sequence). The CDR3 region has the DNA TGCGCCAGCAGTCGAGACCAAAGCGGGAGGCGTAACACCGGGGAGCTGTTTTTT. It translates to CASSRDQSGRRNTGELFF.